The 7 T cell receptor beta chains listed next were all sequenced from one sample in a study of blood T cells in healthy people across ages. For the second PCR, which ran for 7 to 11 cycles, a sample-barcoded 5' primer and a J-beta primer mix were used. A single record per CDR3 protein comes from TCRdb applying MiXCR to the 5' RACE reads. The data contain around 1.5 million distinct CDR3 sequences, roughly 64% of them seen just once; the ten biggest clones take up roughly 6.3%. Source material: blood. These receptors all stem from a man aged 18-30 years in good health.

The chain links TRBV25-1 to TRBJ2-7; D is possibly TRBD2 (5 bases). V was pared by 6 bases and J by 1 base, with 25 bases between. The CDR3 runs 18 residues. Germline lookup yields CDR1 MGHDK and CDR2 SYGVNS. CDR3 loop: CASSPKGDVYSQSYEQYF. The CDR3 nucleotides are TGTGCCAGCAGCCCTAAGGGAGACGTCTACTCCCAATCCTACGAGCAGTACTTC.

The chain links TRBV6-2 or TRBV6-3 to TRBJ2-7; 8 nucleotides line up with TRBD2. This CDR3 contains 16 residues. Trimming took 0 bases from V and 3 from J; bases not matched to a gene: 7. Germline V gene sequence: CDR1 MNHEY, CDR2 SVGEGT. DNA of the CDR3: TGTGCCAGCAGTTACTCGAGGCGGGAGGTTGGCTACGAGCAGTACTTC. It yields the protein CASSYSRREVGYEQYF.

In its sample, this clonotype was seen a few times. This chain joins TRBV4-1 and TRBJ1-1; D is undetermined. The CDR3 loop spans 17 amino acids. Trimming left V 0 bases short and J 5 bases short, with 19 bases between. Germline V gene lookup returns CDR1 MGHRA and CDR2 YSYEKL. The CDR3 loop reads CASSQDIRLGGFTEAFF. CDR3 nucleotides: TGCGCCAGCAGCCAAGATATCCGGTTGGGAGGCTTTACTGAAGCTTTCTTT.

The V call is TRBV28, the J call TRBJ2-7; 10 bases align to TRBD2. The CDR3 sequence is 17 residues long. Losses at the gene ends were 1 base for V and 1 base for J; bases not matched to a gene: 7. CDR1 and CDR2 (germline): MDHEN, SYDVKM. The CDR3 coding sequence is TGTGCCAGCAGTTTATTGGGGGTAGCGGGGGGATCCTACGAGCAGTACTTC. It encodes CASSLLGVAGGSYEQYF.

This clonotype has just a few counts. V and J are TRBV5-6 and TRBJ2-5; a possible D gene is TRBD1 (5 bases). Germline V lookup: CDR1 SGHDT, CDR2 YYEEEE. The V and J ends lost 2 bases and 4 bases respectively, with 12 bases between them. The CDR3 is made up of 14 amino acids. In nucleotides, the CDR3 is TGTGCCAGCAGCTTAGAGGTTCAGGGAGAGACCCAGTACTTC. As protein: CASSLEVQGETQYF.

The chain joins TRBV20-1 to TRBJ2-7; D not resolved. The CDR3 contains 13 residues. Germline V gives CDR1 DFQATT, CDR2 SNEGSKA (reference sequence). The V gene lost 3 bases and the J gene lost 0 bases, with 9 bases spanning the gap. The CDR3 DNA reads as TGCAGTGCTAGCCCCAGAATCTCCTACGAGCAGTACTTC. It codes for CSASPRISYEQYF.

The rearrangement links TRBV29-1 to TRBJ2-3; TRBD1 is a possible D gene (5 bases). With 4 bases removed from V and 0 bases from J, the gap between germline ends came to 14 bases. Per germline, CDR1 SQVTM and CDR2 ANQGSEA. The CDR3 spans 15 residues. This CDR3 reads CSVGQSITSTDTQYF. CDR3 bases: TGCAGCGTTGGACAGAGCATTACTAGCACAGATACGCAGTATTTT.